This TCR beta chain was identified during a study of cytomegalovirus exposure and HLA in healthy donors. Trimming pared 1 base from V and 6 bases from J, leaving 12 bases between. Germline CDR1 is LGHNA and CDR2 is YSLEER. This CDR3 is 14 amino acids long. Overall study results and limits: It has been reported that TCR beta sequences accurately predicted the HLA-A and HLA-B alleles of most subjects. A previous analysis found most TCR beta V segments productive roughly 90% or roughly 30% of the time.

Points on this clone: As yet, its antigen is unknown.

Primers included in the PCR were 60 Vbeta and 13 Jbeta primers. The assay was immunoSEQ multiplex PCR, and TCRdb's table has in-frame clones only and misses some. The sample lists about 170,000 clones, around four fifths occurring once. The sequence came from a female donor in good health and CMV-seronegative. The chain joins TRBV4-3 to TRBJ1-2, with D tentatively TRBD1 (6 bases). Sequencing input: PBMCs. The CDR3 protein is CASSQVEGGDGYTF. CDR3 nucleotides: TGCGCCAGCAGCCAAGTCGAAGGGGGTGATGGCTACACCTTC.